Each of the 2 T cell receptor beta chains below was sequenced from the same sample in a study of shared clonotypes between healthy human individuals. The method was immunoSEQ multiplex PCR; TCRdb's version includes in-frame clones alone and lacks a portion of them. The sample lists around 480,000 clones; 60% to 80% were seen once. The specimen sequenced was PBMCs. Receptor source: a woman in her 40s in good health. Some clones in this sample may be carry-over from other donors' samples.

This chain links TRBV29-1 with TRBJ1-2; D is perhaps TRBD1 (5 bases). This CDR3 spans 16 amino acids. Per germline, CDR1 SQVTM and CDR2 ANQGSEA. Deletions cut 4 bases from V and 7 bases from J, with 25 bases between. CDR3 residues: CSVGTNPDRPGGGYTF. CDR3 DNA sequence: TGCAGCGTTGGAACCAATCCGGACCGGCCGGGGGGTGGCTACACCTTC.

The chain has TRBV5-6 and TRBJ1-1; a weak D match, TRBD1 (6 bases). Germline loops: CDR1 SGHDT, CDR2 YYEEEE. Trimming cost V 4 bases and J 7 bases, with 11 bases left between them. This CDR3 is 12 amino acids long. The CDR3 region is CASSTDRSEAFF. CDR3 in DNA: TGTGCCAGCAGCACAGACAGGAGTGAAGCTTTCTTT.